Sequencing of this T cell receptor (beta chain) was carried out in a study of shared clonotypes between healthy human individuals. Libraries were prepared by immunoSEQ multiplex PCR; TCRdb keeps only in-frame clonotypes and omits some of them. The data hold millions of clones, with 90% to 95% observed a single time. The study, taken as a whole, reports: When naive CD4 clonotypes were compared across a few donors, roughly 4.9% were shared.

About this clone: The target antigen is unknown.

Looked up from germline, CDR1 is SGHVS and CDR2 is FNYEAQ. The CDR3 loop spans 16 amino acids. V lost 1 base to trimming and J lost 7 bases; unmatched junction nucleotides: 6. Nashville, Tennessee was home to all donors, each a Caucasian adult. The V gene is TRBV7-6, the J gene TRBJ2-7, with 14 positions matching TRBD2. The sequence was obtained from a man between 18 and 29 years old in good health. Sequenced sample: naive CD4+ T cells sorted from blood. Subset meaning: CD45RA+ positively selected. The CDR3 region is CASSLGLAGGSGEQYF. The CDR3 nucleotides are TGTGCCAGCAGCTTAGGACTAGCGGGAGGGTCTGGTGAGCAGTACTTC.